The 19 T cell receptor beta chains reported below all come from one sample, sequenced in a study of OX40 agonist ivuxolimab in advanced cancers. The method was immunoSEQ multiplex PCR; TCRdb's version includes in-frame clones alone and lacks a portion of them. The sample has roughly 58,000 clones; around nine tenths are singletons. The sample here was CD4+ or CD8+ T cells sorted from blood, taken in a trial of the OX40 agonist ivuxolimab. These receptor sequences come from an adult with an advanced solid tumor such as melanoma, head and neck, liver or kidney cancer.

The V call is TRBV19, the J call TRBJ1-1; 7 bases are a match to TRBD1. Germline CDR1 and CDR2: LNHDA and SQIVND (reference sequence). V lost 3 bases and J lost 4; bases outside the gene matches: 8. There are 15 residues in the CDR3. The CDR3 DNA is TGTGCCAGTAGTATCGGTGGACAGGTCGGCACTGAAGCTTTCTTT. Its translation: CASSIGGQVGTEAFF.

This clone was seen just once. V and J are TRBV5-1 and TRBJ2-3; D is ambiguous. CDR3 length equals 12 residues. V lost 2 bases, J lost 6 bases, and 7 bases lay in between. Per the germline V gene, CDR1 is SGHRS and CDR2 is YFSETQ. CDR3: CASSLSGDTQYF. CDR3 coding DNA: TGCGCCAGCAGCTTATCCGGGGATACGCAGTATTTT.

V gene TRBV23-1 combines with J gene TRBJ1-2; 8 nucleotides match TRBD1. TRBV23-1 is marked as an open reading frame, function uncertain. Germline trimming cut 8 bases from V and 7 bases from J; bases unmatched to any gene: 15. The CDR3 spans 15 residues. The chain's CDR3 is CASVMTGDMDGGYTF. The CDR3 coding sequence is TGCGCCAGCGTTATGACAGGGGATATGGATGGTGGCTACACCTTC.

The chain employs TRBV15 and TRBJ1-1; D ambiguous. Germline loops: CDR1 LNHNV, CDR2 YYDKDF (reference sequence). This CDR3 has 14 amino acids. Trimming shortened V by 3 bases and J by 1 base, and 9 bases separated the two germline ends. The CDR3 bases are TGTGCCACCAGCAGGGCGGGAGCGAACACTGAAGCTTTCTTT. Protein sequence: CATSRAGANTEAFF.

This chain links TRBV27 with TRBJ1-1, with D unresolved. The germline V and J ends were trimmed by 2 bases and 1 base, with 8 bases remaining between them. Germline V gene sequence: CDR1 MNHEY, CDR2 SMNVEV (reference sequence). This CDR3 spans 14 amino acids. The CDR3 spells CASSLIYQNTEAFF. The CDR3 DNA reads as TGTGCCAGCAGTTTAATCTACCAGAACACTGAAGCTTTCTTT.

This sequence joins TRBV20-1 and TRBJ2-5; 8 bases are a match to TRBD2. The CDR3 covers 11 residues. J was trimmed by 3 bases and V by 6 bases; bases with no gene match: 0. The V gene's germline CDR1 is DFQATT and CDR2 SNEGSKA (reference sequence). The CDR3 sequence is CSARGEETQYF. Here the CDR3 DNA reads TGCAGTGCGCGGGGGGAAGAGACCCAGTACTTC.

This clone was seen a single time. This chain joins TRBV7-3 and TRBJ2-2, with D unclear. The CDR3 has 14 amino acids. The V end lost 2 bases, the J end lost 6 bases, and 10 bases lay between the germline ends. The germline gives CDR1 SGHTA, CDR2 FQGTGA. The CDR3 loop is CASSLSANPGELFF. The CDR3 DNA is TGTGCCAGCAGCTTATCGGCAAACCCCGGGGAGCTGTTTTTT.

The CDR3 DNA reads as TGTGCCAGCAGCGCCGGGACTAGCGGGGGGGCGGAGTTCTTC. Its protein product is CASSAGTSGGAEFF. The chain has TRBV9 and TRBJ2-1; 16 bases agree with TRBD2. The germline V gene encodes CDR1 SGDLS and CDR2 YYNGEE. This CDR3 is 14 amino acids long. Germline trimming cut 3 bases from V and 14 bases from J; bases unmatched to any gene: 5.

This clone was counted between two and nine times. This chain connects TRBV28 to TRBJ1-2, with D hard to call. CDR1 is MDHEN, CDR2 SYDVKM, per germline. This CDR3 has 12 amino acids. V was cut by 8 bases and J by 1 base, with 8 bases left in between. The CDR3 here is CASGDGNYGYTF. The CDR3 bases are TGTGCCAGCGGTGACGGTAACTATGGCTACACCTTC.

This clone was found once. The genes are TRBV21-1 and TRBJ1-5. TRBV21-1 is listed as a pseudogene. The CDR3 has 19 amino acids. The CDR3, as DNA: TGTGCCAGCAGCAAAGCACGTACTCGGGGGAGACAGTACAATCAGCCCCAGCATTTT. Encoded protein: CASSKARTRGRQYNQPQHF.

The V and J genes are TRBV2 and TRBJ1-2; D call uncertain. Germline CDR1 SNHLY, CDR2 FYNNEI. The CDR3 is 12 residues long. V was clipped by 5 bases and J by 3 bases, with 7 bases between them. In DNA, the CDR3 is TGTGCCAGCAGTCCAGGTGACTATGGCTACACCTTC. This gives the protein CASSPGDYGYTF.

This clone appeared a single time. The chain recombines TRBV2 with TRBJ2-1; a weak D match, TRBD2 (5 bases). The CDR3 loop spans 11 amino acids. Germline CDR1 SNHLY, CDR2 FYNNEI. V was trimmed by 8 bases and J by 10 bases, leaving 12 bases between them. As DNA, the CDR3 is TGTGCCAGCTTTGGTCGAGGGGAGCAGTTCTTC. The encoded protein is CASFGRGEQFF. The variable domain in full, with the rest retrieved from reference TRBV2 and TRBJ2-1, is EPEVTQTPSHQVTQMGQEVILRCVPISNHLYFYWYRQILGQKVEFLVSFYNNEISEKSEIFDDQFSVERPDGSNFTLKIRSTKLEDSAMYFCASFGRGEQFFGPGTRLTVL.

This rearrangement joins TRBV10-1 to TRBJ1-5, with D possibly matching TRBD1 (6 bases). Germline V CDR1 and CDR2: WNHNN, SYGVQD (reference sequence). The CDR3 sequence is 13 residues long. Trimming stripped 5 bases from V and 3 bases from J, with 8 bases between. CDR3 sequence reads: CASSRDTNQPQHF. DNA for the CDR3: TGCGCCAGCAGTCGGGACACCAATCAGCCCCAGCATTTT.

The chain combines TRBV30 with TRBJ2-5, with TRBD1 matching 9 bases. The V and J ends lost 2 bases and 9 bases, in that order; junction bases with no gene match: 10. The CDR3 contains 14 residues. Germline V CDR1 and CDR2: GTSNPN, SVGIG (reference sequence). The CDR3 coding sequence is TGTGCCTGGAGTTTAGGGACAGGGAGGCTGGCCCAGTACTTC. It specifies CAWSLGTGRLAQYF.

This chain connects TRBV30 to TRBJ1-4, with unresolved D. The CDR3 loop spans 13 amino acids. Germline assignment: CDR1 GTSNPN and CDR2 SVGIG (reference sequence). V lost 6 bases and J 0 bases, leaving 8 bases between the germline ends. CDR3 in amino acids: CACLAATNEKLFF. DNA of the CDR3: TGTGCCTGTCTCGCGGCAACTAATGAAAAACTGTTTTTT.

The chain's CDR3 is CACSPGGTANYGYTF. CDR3 bases: TGTGCCTGCAGTCCGGGGGGCACGGCTAACTATGGCTACACCTTC. The genes are TRBV30 and TRBJ1-2; D is perhaps TRBD1 (6 bases). The CDR3 covers 15 residues. Trimming shortened V by 6 bases and J by 0 bases, and 17 bases separated the two germline ends. Germline-derived CDR1 and CDR2 are GTSNPN and SVGIG (reference sequence). The whole variable domain, remainder taken from reference TRBV30 and TRBJ1-2, is SQTIHQWPATLVQPVGSPLSLECTVEGTSNPNLYWYRQAAGRGLQLLFYSVGIGQISSEVPQNLSASRPQDRQFILSSKKLLLSDSGFYLCACSPGGTANYGYTFGSGTRLTVV.

The CDR3 sequence: CAWSPVANNQPQHF. The CDR3 nucleotides are TGTGCCTGGAGTCCGGTAGCGAACAATCAGCCCCAGCATTTT. The chain has TRBV30 and TRBJ1-5; D not certain. The CDR3 is 14 residues long. The V and J ends lost 2 bases and 3 bases respectively, with 11 bases between them. Per germline, CDR1 GTSNPN and CDR2 SVGIG (reference sequence).

V is TRBV19 and J is TRBJ1-3; perhaps TRBD1 as D (5 bases). There are 14 residues in the CDR3. The germline gives CDR1 LNHDA, CDR2 SQIVND (reference sequence). The V end was cut by 5 bases, the J end by 4 bases, with 12 bases between. CDR3 region: CASSRTKVGNTIYF. The CDR3 DNA reads TGTGCCAGTAGTCGGACAAAGGTGGGAAACACCATATATTTT.

V gene TRBV29-1 combines with J gene TRBJ2-3, with D perhaps being TRBD1 or TRBD2 (5 bases each). Trimming took 5 bases from V and 3 from J, leaving 18 bases between them. CDR3 length equals 15 residues. Germline V CDR1 and CDR2: SQVTM, ANQGSEA. The CDR3 region has the DNA TGCAGCGTTTCGGCAGGGACCAAGAGGACAGATACGCAGTATTTT. Amino acids: CSVSAGTKRTDTQYF.